This TCR beta chain was sequenced during a study of shared clonotypes between healthy human individuals. Study in general: A couple of women and a few men aged 18 to 49 made up the donors. The plates for each donor numbered three CD4 naive, three CD4 memory, two CD8 naive and one CD8 memory. Findings and caveats of the study: The study found 4.5% to 5% of naive CD4 clonotypes shared across four donors. Blood was the sole source, and tissue repertoires probably differ.

Naive-designated CD8 cells lacked CD45RO, were positively enriched for CCR7, and omitted terminally differentiated effector memory CD45RA+ cells. In regard to this clone: Antigen specificity is unknown.

The data were produced by immunoSEQ multiplex PCR, yet TCRdb's version contains in-frame clones alone and is incomplete. The data hold under 850,000 clones, with roughly 92% observed a single time. This CDR3 spans 21 amino acids. This chain connects TRBV21-1 to TRBJ2-3; the D segment call TRBD2 is taken from the table without a DNA check. TRBV21-1 is a listed pseudogene. The sequencing input was naive CD8+ T cells sorted from blood. The sequence came from a man under 40 in good health. The CDR3 region is CANGQSLSRTSGRGVEDTQYF. CDR3 nucleotide sequence: TGTGCCAACGGACAGAGTTTATCTAGGACTAGCGGGAGGGGTGTGGAAGATACGCAGTATTTT.